One sample yielded the 32 T cell receptor beta chains listed below, sequenced in a study of cytomegalovirus exposure and HLA in healthy donors. The table came from immunoSEQ multiplex PCR; TCRdb's copy has only in-frame clones and leaves some out. The table shows 350,000 or so clones, with roughly 90% occurring only once. Sequenced input: PBMCs. Every receptor here comes from a woman aged 18-29 years in good health and CMV-seronegative.

The genes are TRBV6-5 and TRBJ2-7; 12 nucleotides align to TRBD2. With 6 bases clipped from V and 5 bases from J, the junction kept 5 bases outside the gene matches. Per germline, CDR1 MNHEY and CDR2 SVGAGI. The CDR3 runs 14 residues. The CDR3 coding sequence is TGTGCCAGCAGGCGACTAGCGGGAGATAACGAGCAGTACTTC. As protein: CASRRLAGDNEQYF.

This sequence joins TRBV5-4 and TRBJ2-1; TRBD2 matches 15 bases. The V gene's germline CDR1 is SGHNT and CDR2 YYREEE (reference sequence). The junction had 9 bases not matched to a gene; V was cut back by 4 bases and J by 10 bases. The CDR3 extends over 16 amino acids. The CDR3 region is CASSGRTSGRAFEQFF. As DNA, the CDR3 is TGTGCCAGCAGCGGTCGGACTAGCGGGAGGGCCTTCGAGCAGTTCTTC. Based on the CDR3 plus reference TRBV5-4 and TRBJ2-1, the full variable domain is ETGVTQSPTHLIKTRGQQVTLRCSSQSGHNTVSWYQQALGQGPQFIFQYYREEENGRGNFPPRFSGLQFPNYSSELNVNALELDDSALYLCASSGRTSGRAFEQFFGPGTRLTVL.

This clone was seen a few times. CDR3 residues: CASSYSSGIRSYEQYF. DNA of the CDR3: TGTGCCAGCAGTTACAGTAGCGGGATTAGGTCCTACGAGCAGTACTTC. The chain carries TRBV6-5 and TRBJ2-7; 8 bases agree with TRBD2. This CDR3 contains 16 residues. Trimming removed 2 bases from V and 1 base from J; junction bases left unmatched: 7. Germline CDR1 is MNHEY and CDR2 is SVGAGI.

This sequence joins TRBV7-9 and TRBJ2-1; 9 bases match TRBD2. The CDR3 spans 16 residues. V lost 1 base to trimming and J lost 2 bases; unmatched junction nucleotides: 3. CDR1 is SEHNR, CDR2 FQNEAQ, per germline (reference sequence). CDR3 nucleotides: TGTGCCAGCAGCTTAGGGCGGGAGGGTCCCTACAATGAGCAGTTCTTC. Amino acids: CASSLGREGPYNEQFF. The full variable domain, with the rest looked up from reference TRBV7-9 and TRBJ2-1, is DTGVSQNPRHKITKRGQNVTFRCDPISEHNRLYWYRQTLGQGPEFLTYFQNEAQLEKSRLLSDRFSAERPKGSFSTLEIQRTEQGDSAMYLCASSLGREGPYNEQFFGPGTRLTVL.

The CDR3 region is CASSYGGSWGGYTF. CDR3 coding DNA: TGTGCCAGCAGTTACGGGGGGAGCTGGGGTGGCTACACCTTC. The J gene is TRBJ1-2, the V gene TRBV6-5; D perhaps matches TRBD1 (5 bases). The CDR3 runs to 14 residues. The germline gives CDR1 MNHEY, CDR2 SVGAGI. The germline V and J ends were trimmed by 2 bases and 7 bases, with 14 bases remaining between them.

V and J are TRBV7-7 and TRBJ2-1, with a tentative D call TRBD2 (5 bases). The V gene lost 2 bases and the J gene lost 9 bases, with 11 bases spanning the gap. This CDR3 region has 13 residues. CDR1 is SSHAT and CDR2 is FNYEAQ in the germline V gene (reference sequence). CDR3 DNA sequence: TGTGCCAGCAGCTTATTCGGGAATACTGAGCAGTTCTTC. Translating it yields CASSLFGNTEQFF.

The J gene is TRBJ2-1, the V gene TRBV29-1; maybe TRBD1 (7 bases). Trimming removed 3 bases from V and 8 bases from J, with 17 bases in between. This CDR3 spans 14 amino acids. Germline values: CDR1 SQVTM, CDR2 ANQGSEA. CDR3 DNA sequence: TGCAGCGTTGACGGGGGCAGGGGGAGTTATGAGCAGTTCTTC. Protein: CSVDGGRGSYEQFF.

V is TRBV13 and J is TRBJ1-3; D uncertain. Trimming shortened V by 5 bases and J by 0 bases, and 11 bases separated the two germline ends. Germline values: CDR1 PRHDT, CDR2 FYEKMQ (reference sequence). The CDR3 runs 15 residues. The chain's CDR3 is CASSDPRSSGNTIYF. The DNA for the CDR3 is TGTGCCAGCAGCGACCCTCGGAGCTCTGGAAACACCATATATTTT. The full variable domain, in which reference TRBV13 and TRBJ1-3 provide the parts outside the CDR3, is AAGVIQSPRHLIKEKRETATLKCYPIPRHDTVYWYQQGPGQDPQFLISFYEKMQSDKGSIPDRFSAQQFSDYHSELNMSSLELGDSALYFCASSDPRSSGNTIYFGEGSWLTVV.

The rearrangement joins TRBV15 to TRBJ2-3, with 10 bases fitting TRBD2. Germline-derived CDR1 and CDR2 are LNHNV and YYDKDF (reference sequence). J lost 0 bases, V lost 0 bases, and 6 bases had no gene match. This CDR3 is built from 18 residues. For the CDR3, the DNA is TGTGCCACCAGCAGAGAGCCCCCGACTAGCGGGAGCACAGATACGCAGTATTTT. This sequence encodes CATSREPPTSGSTDTQYF.

V usage is TRBV27 and J usage is TRBJ2-2; the match to TRBD2 covers 12 bases. Germline CDR1 MNHEY, CDR2 SMNVEV (reference sequence). V lost 2 bases and J lost 0; bases outside the gene matches: 1. The CDR3 has 17 residues. Written as DNA, the CDR3 is TGTGCCAGCAGTTTAGGGACTAGCGGGCCGAACACCGGGGAGCTGTTTTTT. Translating gives CASSLGTSGPNTGELFF.

The chain joins TRBV6-5 to TRBJ2-3; unclear D gene. The CDR3 is 12 residues long. In germline, CDR1 is MNHEY, CDR2 SVGAGI. V was shortened by 5 bases and J by 3 bases, with 6 bases between the two germline ends. In DNA, the CDR3 is TGTGCCAGCAGTCCAGCGACAGATACGCAGTATTTT. Encoded protein: CASSPATDTQYF.

This chain uses TRBV5-1 with TRBJ1-5, with a possible D match to TRBD1 (5 bases). Germline assignment: CDR1 SGHRS and CDR2 YFSETQ. The CDR3 consists of 15 residues. Trimming stripped 6 bases from V and 4 bases from J, with 17 bases between. CDR3 region: CASNRGSFRNQPQHF. The CDR3 coding sequence is TGCGCCAGCAATAGGGGCAGTTTCCGTAATCAGCCCCAGCATTTT. Looking up the rest from reference TRBV5-1 and TRBJ1-5 gives the full variable domain: KAGVTQTPRYLIKTRGQQVTLSCSPISGHRSVSWYQQTPGQGLQFLFEYFSETQRNKGNFPGRFSGRQFSNSRSEMNVSTLELGDSALYLCASNRGSFRNQPQHFGDGTRLSIL.

This chain connects TRBV6-1 to TRBJ2-7; maybe TRBD1 (6 bases). The CDR3 spans 14 residues. V lost 4 bases and J lost 5, with 15 bases in between. Germline-derived CDR1 and CDR2 are MNHNS and SASEGT. CDR3 sequence reads: CASSVTGYRDEQYF. Here the CDR3 DNA reads TGTGCCAGCAGTGTTACAGGGTACCGGGACGAGCAGTACTTC.

The chain joins TRBV6-1 to TRBJ1-5; 7 bases agree with TRBD1. Germline assignment: CDR1 MNHNS and CDR2 SASEGT. J gave up 6 bases and V 6 bases, and 11 bases lay outside the gene matches. This CDR3 has 15 residues. CDR3 DNA sequence: TGTGCCAGCAGAAGGGGCACAGGGGATGCTCAGCCCCAGCATTTT. Protein product: CASRRGTGDAQPQHF.

The rearrangement joins TRBV5-6 to TRBJ2-7; 10 bases align to TRBD1. Germline V gives CDR1 SGHDT, CDR2 YYEEEE. The CDR3 has 15 residues. With 0 bases clipped from V and 2 bases from J, the junction kept 2 bases outside the gene matches. The DNA of the CDR3 is TGTGCCAGCAGCTTGGGGGACAGGGGTCCCTACGAGCAGTACTTC. Its translation is CASSLGDRGPYEQYF.

The rearrangement joins TRBV6-5 to TRBJ2-7; 10 bases are a match to TRBD2. CDR3 length: 15 amino acids. The V and J ends lost 2 bases and 4 bases, in that order; junction bases with no gene match: 5. Per the germline V gene, CDR1 is MNHEY and CDR2 is SVGAGI. Here the CDR3 DNA reads TGTGCCAGCAGTTACGCCGGGACTAGCGTGTACGAGCAGTACTTC. It is translated as CASSYAGTSVYEQYF.

The V call is TRBV28, the J call TRBJ1-1; TRBD1 agrees at 7 bases. The junction had 7 bases not matched to a gene; V was cut back by 4 bases and J by 2 bases. The CDR3 loop spans 15 amino acids. Germline assignment: CDR1 MDHEN and CDR2 SYDVKM. The CDR3 region has the DNA TGTGCCAGCAGTTCCGCCGGGACAGATAACACTGAAGCTTTCTTT. It specifies CASSSAGTDNTEAFF.

This clone was seen more than once but under ten times. The CDR3 loop reads CASSQVGSAREAFF. Here the CDR3 DNA reads TGCGCCAGCAGCCAAGTCGGGTCCGCTAGAGAAGCTTTCTTT. V gene TRBV4-1 combines with J gene TRBJ1-1; the D is unclear. V was clipped by 1 base and J by 8 bases, with 14 bases between them. The germline CDR1 and CDR2 sequences are MGHRA and YSYEKL. The CDR3 extends over 14 amino acids.

The chain couples TRBV9 to TRBJ2-2, with TRBD1 matching over 10 bases. The CDR3 runs 17 residues. The junction had 10 bases not matched to a gene; V was cut back by 2 bases and J by 6 bases. The germline gives CDR1 SGDLS, CDR2 YYNGEE. The CDR3 coding sequence is TGTGCCAGCAGCGTTGGGGCCGGGACAGGGGTACCCGGGGAGCTGTTTTTT. Translated: CASSVGAGTGVPGELFF.

The sample holds one count of this clone. The chain is built from TRBV29-1 and TRBJ1-2, with D possibly TRBD1 on 6 matching bases. CDR1 and CDR2 (germline): SQVTM, ANQGSEA. V was shortened by 7 bases and J by 4 bases, with 19 bases between the two germline ends. The CDR3 consists of 14 residues. DNA for the CDR3: TGCAGCGCCCTGGGACACGAAAACGTCTATGGCTACACCTTC. The encoded protein is CSALGHENVYGYTF.

This chain links TRBV27 with TRBJ2-7; 7 bases align to TRBD1. The CDR3 covers 12 residues. CDR1 and CDR2 from the germline V gene are MNHEY and SMNVEV (reference sequence). Losses at the gene ends were 10 bases for V and 5 bases for J; bases not matched to a gene: 8. CDR3 DNA: TGTGCCACCAAAGACAGGGAACACGAGCAGTACTTC. Protein product: CATKDREHEQYF.

This rearrangement joins TRBV9 to TRBJ2-1; TRBD2 agrees at 11 bases. CDR3 size: 15 residues. Germline values: CDR1 SGDLS, CDR2 YYNGEE. The J segment lost 4 bases and the V segment lost 3 bases, leaving 3 bases of the junction unmatched. CDR3 nucleotide sequence: TGTGCCAGCAGCGCCGGGACTAGCGGATACAATGAGCAGTTCTTC. Translating gives CASSAGTSGYNEQFF.

As concerns this clone: An end of the junction differs from the germline gene, which may be a read error. The chain joins TRBV7-7 to TRBJ2-1, with D possibly TRBD2 on 6 matching bases. The CDR3 has 13 residues. Per germline, CDR1 SSHAT and CDR2 FNYEAQ (reference sequence). The CDR3 sequence: CASSLGGADEQFF. CDR3 DNA: TGTGCTAGCAGCTTAGGCGGGGCGGATGAGCAGTTCTTC.

J is TRBJ1-4 and V is TRBV7-8; D unresolved. The CDR3 consists of 14 residues. Germline V gene data show CDR1 as SGHVS and CDR2 as FQNEAQ. The V end was cut by 6 bases, the J end by 7 bases, with 15 bases between. For the CDR3, the DNA is TGTGCCAGCAGACTAACGGGAGACGGTGAAAAACTGTTTTTT. Amino acid sequence: CASRLTGDGEKLFF.

This clone was found once. V and J are TRBV2 and TRBJ2-7, with D perhaps matching TRBD1 (5 bases). This CDR3 is 14 amino acids long. V gave up 7 bases and J gave up 5 bases, with 18 bases separating them. Germline loops: CDR1 SNHLY, CDR2 FYNNEI. The CDR3 reads CASMGRDRYDEQYF. DNA for the CDR3: TGTGCCAGCATGGGCAGGGATCGCTACGACGAGCAGTACTTC.

The chain joins TRBV7-2 to TRBJ2-3, with a weak D call TRBD2 (6 bases). Germline loops: CDR1 SGHTA, CDR2 FQGNSA. Trimming cost V 0 bases and J 6 bases, with 7 bases left between them. This CDR3 has 13 amino acids. CDR3 sequence: CASSLAEGDTQYF. CDR3 nucleotide sequence: TGTGCCAGCAGCTTAGCGGAGGGGGATACGCAGTATTTT.

The chain employs TRBV2 and TRBJ2-2, with D uncertain. Between the trimmed V and J ends, which lost 5 bases and 0 bases, there was a span of 10 bases. Germline assignment: CDR1 SNHLY and CDR2 FYNNEI. This CDR3 comprises 15 residues. CDR3 region: CASSTEVANTGELFF. The CDR3 region has the DNA TGTGCCAGCAGTACCGAGGTCGCGAACACCGGGGAGCTGTTTTTT. The entire variable domain, with the rest obtained from reference TRBV2 and TRBJ2-2, is as follows: EPEVTQTPSHQVTQMGQEVILRCVPISNHLYFYWYRQILGQKVEFLVSFYNNEISEKSEIFDDQFSVERPDGSNFTLKIRSTKLEDSAMYFCASSTEVANTGELFFGEGSRLTVL.

A few counts support this clone. The gene calls are TRBV18 and TRBJ1-2; 12 bases fit TRBD1. Germline CDR1 KGHSH, CDR2 LQKENI. V shed 6 bases and J 6 bases; nucleotides not matched to a gene: 5. The CDR3 is 14 amino acids. This CDR3 is CASSRGQGADGYTF. CDR3 in DNA: TGTGCCAGCTCCCGGGGACAGGGGGCGGATGGCTACACCTTC. Looking up the rest from reference TRBV18 and TRBJ1-2 gives the full variable domain: NAGVMQNPRHLVRRRGQEARLRCSPMKGHSHVYWYRQLPEEGLKFMVYLQKENIIDESGMPKERFSAEFPKEGPSILRIQQVVRGDSAAYFCASSRGQGADGYTFGSGTRLTVV.

The gene calls are TRBV6-7 and TRBJ1-5; D gene ambiguous. TRBV6-7 is labeled an ORF, and its function is uncertain. CDR3 length: 17 amino acids. The germline V and J ends were trimmed by 5 bases and 2 bases, with 19 bases remaining between them. Written as DNA, the CDR3 is TGTGCCAGCAGTAACGGAGGGTCCCGTCCTTGCAATCAGCCCCAGCATTTT. Translating gives CASSNGGSRPCNQPQHF.

The chain recombines TRBV2 with TRBJ2-3; the D gene is possibly TRBD1 (7 bases). The CDR3 is 14 amino acids. Germline V gene lookup returns CDR1 SNHLY and CDR2 FYNNEI. V was pared by 4 bases and J by 5 bases, with 13 bases between. In nucleotides, the CDR3 is TGTGCCAGCAGTGGGAGGGGGCGCGGAGATACGCAGTATTTT. It codes for CASSGRGRGDTQYF.

The chain employs TRBV30 and TRBJ1-1; no clear D. Deletions cut 1 base from V and 1 base from J, with 10 bases between. Germline CDR1 and CDR2: GTSNPN and SVGIG (reference sequence). The CDR3 covers 14 residues. CDR3 DNA sequence: TGTGCCTGGAGTGCGAGCCCGGGGAACACTGAAGCTTTCTTT. Translated: CAWSASPGNTEAFF.

The chain recombines TRBV5-1 with TRBJ1-4, with TRBD1 matching 9 bases. This CDR3 region has 16 residues. From germline, CDR1 is SGHRS and CDR2 YFSETQ. J gave up 6 bases and V 4 bases, and 10 bases lay outside the gene matches. The CDR3 DNA follows: TGCGCCAGCAGCCTGGGACAGGGATACGGGTATGAAAAACTGTTTTTT. Its translation: CASSLGQGYGYEKLFF.